The rows below give T cell receptor beta chains drawn from one sample of a study of naive CD8 T cells in extremely preterm neonates. Data came from immunoSEQ multiplex PCR; TCRdb stores just in-frame clones and leaves some out. The profile covers over 5,500 clones, with roughly 98% appearing a single time and roughly 0.4% taken by the ten largest. Sequenced sample: naive CD8+ T cells from cord blood. Receptors were obtained from a newborn in good health. CDR3s include the opening cysteine and the closing phenylalanine or tryptophan. D genes are given only for firm matches. Clone size is stated in some rows and not others, as once, few, many or a class when expanded.

V gene: TRBV19; J gene: TRBJ2-2; D gene: -; clone size: -; CDR3 DNA: TGTGCCAGTAGTATACAGACAGGCGCGGAGCTGTTTTTT; CDR3 protein: CASSIQTGAELFF
V gene: TRBV27; J gene: TRBJ1-2; D gene: -; clone size: -; CDR3 DNA: TGTGCCAGCAGTTTTTACCGGGGGACTTACTATGGCTACACCTTC; CDR3 protein: CASSFYRGTYYGYTF
V gene: TRBV7-3; J gene: TRBJ2-5; D gene: TRBD2; clone size: -; CDR3 DNA: TGTGCCAGCAGCTTGAGTCTAGCGGGACCAGAGACCCAGTACTTC; CDR3 protein: CASSLSLAGPETQYF
V gene: TRBV25-1; J gene: TRBJ2-2; D gene: -; clone size: -; CDR3 DNA: TGTGCCAGCAGTGAGGGAGTGGGGCTGTTTTTT; CDR3 protein: CASSEGVGLFF
V gene: TRBV7-2; J gene: TRBJ2-1; D gene: TRBD2; clone size: once; CDR3 DNA: TGTGCCAGCAGCTTACTTAGCGGGGGGCCGGGTGAGCAGTTCTTC; CDR3 protein: CASSLLSGGPGEQFF
V gene: TRBV19; J gene: TRBJ2-3; D gene: -; clone size: -; CDR3 DNA: TGTGCCAGTACGCAGGGTGGCACAGATACGCAGTATTTT; CDR3 protein: CASTQGGTDTQYF
V gene: TRBV4-3; J gene: TRBJ1-1; D gene: -; clone size: once; CDR3 DNA: TGCGCCAGCAGCCTTGGGGGGTTTGGCACTGAAGCTTTCTTT; CDR3 protein: CASSLGGFGTEAFF
V gene: TRBV7-6; J gene: TRBJ2-2; D gene: -; clone size: -; CDR3 DNA: TGTGCCAGCAGCTTAGGGCAGGGGCGCGGGGAGCTGTTTTTT; CDR3 protein: CASSLGQGRGELFF
V gene: TRBV5-1; J gene: TRBJ2-7; D gene: -; clone size: -; CDR3 DNA: TGCGCCAGCAGCCAGGACTCCTACGAGCAGTACTTC; CDR3 protein: CASSQDSYEQYF
V gene: TRBV6-5; J gene: TRBJ2-7; D gene: TRBD1; clone size: -; CDR3 DNA: TGTGCCAGCAGTTACCTGGGACAGGGGTCCTACGAGCAGTACTTC; CDR3 protein: CASSYLGQGSYEQYF
V gene: TRBV28; J gene: TRBJ2-7; D gene: TRBD1; clone size: -; CDR3 DNA: TGTGCCAGCACAGGGGGCTACGAGCAGTACTTC; CDR3 protein: CASTGGYEQYF
V gene: TRBV20-1; J gene: TRBJ1-4; D gene: -; clone size: -; CDR3 DNA: TGCAGTGCCAGGTATAATGAAAAACTGTTTTTT; CDR3 protein: CSARYNEKLFF
V gene: TRBV28; J gene: TRBJ2-1; D gene: -; clone size: once; CDR3 DNA: TGTGCCAGCAGCCCTCCCCCGAGACTAGATAGGGGCAATGAGCAGTTCTTC; CDR3 protein: CASSPPPRLDRGNEQFF
V gene: TRBV10-3; J gene: TRBJ1-4; D gene: -; clone size: -; CDR3 DNA: TGTGCCATCAGTGAGTCCACGGAGGAAAGGGAAAAACTGTTTTTT; CDR3 protein: CAISESTEEREKLFF